These 25 T cell receptor beta chains share one sample of origin, sequenced in a study of identical twins. TCRdb called the 5' RACE reads again in MiXCR, with one record for every CDR3 protein. The sample has a few hundred thousand distinct CDR3 sequences; 9% to 10% are singletons. This sample also appeared in a second study, on yellow fever vaccine responses in identical twins.

Sequenced material: PBMCs. The source of these receptors is a woman aged 18-29 years in good health.

This clonotype has ten or more counts. V usage is TRBV10-3 and J usage is TRBJ2-2; no firm D call. Germline lookup yields CDR1 ENHRY and CDR2 SYGVKD. CDR3 length: 19 amino acids. V was shortened by 2 bases and J by 0 bases, with 19 bases between the two germline ends. The CDR3 nucleotides are TGTGCCATCAGTGAGAGGGATTTCCTAAAGAAAACGAACACCGGGGAGCTGTTTTTT. Its protein is CAISERDFLKKTNTGELFF.

This clonotype was recorded a few times. The gene calls are TRBV20-1 and TRBJ2-7; D call uncertain. Germline-derived CDR1 and CDR2 are DFQATT and SNEGSKA (reference sequence). The ends were cut back, 5 bases at V and 2 bases at J, with 7 bases in the middle. The CDR3 loop spans 11 amino acids. The CDR3 region is CSAPETYEQYF. CDR3 nucleotide sequence: TGCAGTGCTCCCGAGACCTACGAGCAGTACTTC.

This clonotype was counted between two and nine times. The chain combines TRBV20-1 with TRBJ2-7, with 7 bases that match TRBD2. The CDR3 is 14 residues long. Germline V gene sequence: CDR1 DFQATT, CDR2 SNEGSKA (reference sequence). The CDR3 protein is CSAARPGTTYEQYF. CDR3 DNA: TGCAGCGCGGCCCGCCCCGGGACTACATACGAGCAGTACTTC.

This clonotype has a handful of counts. The gene calls are TRBV20-1 and TRBJ2-3; D gene ambiguous. The germline gives CDR1 DFQATT, CDR2 SNEGSKA (reference sequence). V dropped 1 base and J dropped 5 bases, with 10 bases sitting between them. The CDR3 covers 13 residues. The CDR3 is CSARAPSRDTQYF. Written as DNA, the CDR3 is TGCAGTGCTAGAGCCCCTAGTAGAGATACGCAGTATTTT.

CDR3 in DNA: TGTGCCAGCAGGCTGCTAGCGGGGGGGAGCACCGGGGAGCTGTTTTTT. Its protein is CASRLLAGGSTGELFF. This chain links TRBV6-1 with TRBJ2-2, with 12 bases identical to TRBD2. Trimming at V came to 6 bases and at J to 4 bases, leaving 6 bases not matched to a gene. Germline CDR1 is MNHNS and CDR2 is SASEGT. There are 16 residues in the CDR3.

This clonotype was observed at least ten times. The rearrangement links TRBV5-5 to TRBJ2-7; TRBD1 matches 8 bases. Germline V gives CDR1 SGHKS, CDR2 YYEKEE (reference sequence). The CDR3 length is 17 residues. V trimming: 4 bases; J trimming: 4 bases; junction bases outside the gene matches: 16. CDR3 in amino acids: CASSRRAGQEYNYEQYF. CDR3 nucleotide sequence: TGTGCCAGCAGCCGTAGGGCGGGACAGGAATACAATTACGAGCAGTACTTC.

This clonotype was seen many times. This chain uses TRBV3-1 with TRBJ2-2, with D unresolved. The germline V and J ends were trimmed by 0 bases and 0 bases, with 26 bases remaining between them. Germline V lookup: CDR1 LGHDT, CDR2 YNNKEL (reference sequence). CDR3 length equals 22 residues. The CDR3 region has the DNA TGTGCCAGCAGCCAAGACGTCCCTACCAAAATCAACAGATCCCCGAACACCGGGGAGCTGTTTTTT. Translation: CASSQDVPTKINRSPNTGELFF.

Remarks on this clonotype: An end of the junction does not agree with germline; a read error may underlie this. The V and J genes are TRBV4-1 and TRBJ2-1; perhaps TRBD2 as D (6 bases). Germline CDR1 reads MGHRA; CDR2 reads YSYEKL. This CDR3 is 15 amino acids long. The CDR3 DNA sequence: TGCGCCGGCAGCCCGGACCCCGGGGGAGACAATGAGCAGTTCTTC. It specifies CAGSPDPGGDNEQFF.

This clonotype was observed many times. The gene calls are TRBV7-2 and TRBJ2-7; D is undetermined. V gave up 4 bases and J gave up 8 bases, with 9 bases separating them. This CDR3 has 11 residues. Germline lookup yields CDR1 SGHTA and CDR2 FQGNSA. CDR3 DNA: TGTGCCAGCAGCTCGAACGTGAAGCAGTACTTC. Residues: CASSSNVKQYF.

This rearrangement joins TRBV28 to TRBJ2-7; no firm D call. The germline gives CDR1 MDHEN, CDR2 SYDVKM. The ends were cut back, 7 bases at V and 1 base at J, with 17 bases in the middle. CDR3 length equals 15 residues. CDR3 loop: CASTLGALMSYEQYF. The CDR3 DNA follows: TGTGCCAGCACCCTTGGAGCCCTTATGTCCTACGAGCAGTACTTC.

This clonotype was found many times. This rearrangement joins TRBV6-1 to TRBJ2-5; tentative D call: TRBD2 (5 bases). With 6 bases removed from V and 0 bases from J, the gap between germline ends came to 17 bases. The V gene's germline CDR1 is MNHNS and CDR2 SASEGT. The CDR3 is 16 residues long. CDR3 coding DNA: TGTGCCAGCAGGCCCCTAGGCCGAGGGTACCAAGAGACCCAGTACTTC. Translating it yields CASRPLGRGYQETQYF.

The rearrangement links TRBV7-2 to TRBJ2-3; TRBD2 matches 12 bases. The CDR3 totals 17 residues. Germline CDR1 is SGHTA and CDR2 is FQGNSA. V lost 4 bases to trimming and J lost 1 base; unmatched junction nucleotides: 6. The CDR3 loop is CASSSQPSGGGTDTQYF. The CDR3 DNA is TGTGCCAGCAGCTCCCAACCTAGCGGGGGGGGCACAGATACGCAGTATTTT. The whole variable domain, filled in from reference TRBV7-2 and TRBJ2-3, reads GAGVSQSPSNKVTEKGKDVELRCDPISGHTALYWYRQSLGQGLEFLIYFQGNSAPDKSGLPSDRFSAERTGGSVSTLTIQRTQQEDSAVYLCASSSQPSGGGTDTQYFGPGTRLTVL.

This clonotype showed up many times. V usage is TRBV20-1 and J usage is TRBJ2-1; D is unresolved. The CDR3 covers 10 residues. Germline V gives CDR1 DFQATT, CDR2 SNEGSKA (reference sequence). The germline V and J ends were trimmed by 3 bases and 7 bases, with 4 bases remaining between them. Here the CDR3 reads CSARSNEQFF. The CDR3 bases are TGCAGTGCTAGGTCTAATGAGCAGTTCTTC.

The chain recombines TRBV5-4 with TRBJ2-7, with a weak D call TRBD2 (6 bases). V was shortened by 10 bases and J by 0 bases, with 11 bases between the two germline ends. The length of the CDR3 is 12 residues. Germline values: CDR1 SGHNT, CDR2 YYREEE (reference sequence). This CDR3 is CAPPGGSYEQYF. For the CDR3, the DNA is TGTGCCCCCCCCGGGGGCTCCTACGAGCAGTACTTC.

V usage is TRBV29-1 and J usage is TRBJ2-7; 8 bases fit TRBD1. The trim removed 6 bases at V and 0 bases at J, leaving 1 base unmatched. Germline V gene lookup returns CDR1 SQVTM and CDR2 ANQGSEA. The CDR3 runs 12 residues. The CDR3 DNA reads as TGCAGCGTCGGGACAGGCTCCTACGAGCAGTACTTC. It encodes CSVGTGSYEQYF.

This clonotype was seen a handful of times. The chain carries TRBV15 and TRBJ1-2, with D tentatively TRBD1 (5 bases). The V end lost 1 base, the J end lost 7 bases, and 13 bases lay between the germline ends. The CDR3 consists of 14 residues. In germline, CDR1 is LNHNV, CDR2 YYDKDF (reference sequence). The CDR3, as DNA: TGTGCCACCAGCAGAGTCACGGGGGGTCTTGGCTACACCTTC. It yields the protein CATSRVTGGLGYTF. The full variable domain, its missing parts supplied by reference TRBV15 and TRBJ1-2, is DAMVIQNPRYQVTQFGKPVTLSCSQTLNHNVMYWYQQKSSQAPKLLFHYYDKDFNNEADTPDNFQSRRPNTSFCFLDIRSPGLGDTAMYLCATSRVTGGLGYTFGSGTRLTVV.

The chain is built from TRBV29-1 and TRBJ2-3; no clear D gene. Trimming left V 0 bases short and J 1 base short, with 11 bases between. The germline V gene encodes CDR1 SQVTM and CDR2 ANQGSEA. CDR3 size: 15 residues. For the CDR3, the DNA is TGCAGCGTTGAAGATCAACCCCTTCGCACAGATACGCAGTATTTT. It codes for CSVEDQPLRTDTQYF.

The gene calls are TRBV5-5 and TRBJ2-3; D is perhaps TRBD1 or TRBD2 (5 bases each). V was clipped by 6 bases and J by 3 bases, with 11 bases between them. CDR1 is SGHKS and CDR2 is YYEKEE in the germline V gene (reference sequence). This CDR3 is built from 13 residues. In DNA, the CDR3 is TGTGCCAGCAACGGGGCTAAGACAGATACGCAGTATTTT. It specifies CASNGAKTDTQYF.

The chain employs TRBV15 and TRBJ2-7; no clear D. Trimming cost V 0 bases and J 0 bases, with 9 bases left between them. Germline V gene sequence: CDR1 LNHNV, CDR2 YYDKDF (reference sequence). This CDR3 has 15 amino acids. The DNA of the CDR3 is TGTGCCACCAGCAGAGATATCGATCCCTCCTACGAGCAGTACTTC. It yields the protein CATSRDIDPSYEQYF.

Concerning this clonotype itself: This clone may be a read error of a much larger clone one base away. This rearrangement joins TRBV11-2 to TRBJ2-1; 15 positions match TRBD2. CDR3 length: 19 amino acids. Germline CDR1 SGHAT, CDR2 FQNNGV. V was pared by 5 bases and J by 0 bases, with 8 bases of the junction left unmatched. CDR3 amino acids: CASSPRTSGGASSYNEQFF. CDR3 in DNA: TGTGCCAGCAGCCCCCGGACTAGCGGGGGGGCGAGCTCCTACAATGAGCAGTTCTTC.

This chain uses TRBV10-3 with TRBJ2-7, with a weak D call TRBD2 (5 bases). The CDR3 contains 12 residues. Trimming cost V 0 bases and J 5 bases, with 5 bases left between them. Germline CDR1 ENHRY, CDR2 SYGVKD. CDR3: CAISESEDEQYF. The CDR3 DNA follows: TGTGCCATCAGTGAGTCGGAGGACGAGCAGTACTTC.

The genes are TRBV4-3 and TRBJ2-1, with TRBD2 matching over 11 bases. The V segment lost 0 bases and the J segment 3 bases; nucleotides outside the gene matches: 13. CDR3 length equals 20 residues. The germline CDR1 and CDR2 sequences are LGHNA and YSLEER. CDR3 in amino acids: CASSQDPRGTSGFYYNEQFF. The CDR3 DNA reads TGCGCCAGCAGCCAAGATCCACGAGGGACTAGCGGATTTTACTACAATGAGCAGTTCTTC.

This clonotype occurred a few times. This rearrangement joins TRBV29-1 to TRBJ2-3; either TRBD1 or TRBD2 may supply D (6 bases each). V lost 8 bases and J lost 3, with 15 bases in between. This CDR3 has 13 amino acids. From germline, CDR1 is SQVTM and CDR2 ANQGSEA. The DNA for the CDR3 is TGCAGCTCCACGAGGGGGGTGACAGATACGCAGTATTTT. Its translation is CSSTRGVTDTQYF.

In this sample, this clonotype turned up a few times. V usage is TRBV12-3 or TRBV12-4 and J usage is TRBJ2-3; 10 bases are a match to TRBD2. The CDR3 totals 17 residues. The ends lost 2 bases at V and 5 bases at J; junction bases unmatched: 10. CDR3 coding DNA: TGTGCCAGCAGTTTACAAATGCTAGCGGGAGTAGGAGATACGCAGTATTTT. The encoded protein is CASSLQMLAGVGDTQYF.

Many counts were recorded for this clonotype. The CDR3 region has the DNA TGTGCCAGCAGTCGGACAGGGGACGAAGCTTTCTTT. Its translation is CASSRTGDEAFF. The chain uses TRBV6-6 and TRBJ1-1; the match to TRBD1 covers 9 bases. Germline loops: CDR1 MNHNY, CDR2 SVGAGI (reference sequence). J was trimmed by 8 bases and V by 5 bases; bases with no gene match: 3. This CDR3 has 12 residues.